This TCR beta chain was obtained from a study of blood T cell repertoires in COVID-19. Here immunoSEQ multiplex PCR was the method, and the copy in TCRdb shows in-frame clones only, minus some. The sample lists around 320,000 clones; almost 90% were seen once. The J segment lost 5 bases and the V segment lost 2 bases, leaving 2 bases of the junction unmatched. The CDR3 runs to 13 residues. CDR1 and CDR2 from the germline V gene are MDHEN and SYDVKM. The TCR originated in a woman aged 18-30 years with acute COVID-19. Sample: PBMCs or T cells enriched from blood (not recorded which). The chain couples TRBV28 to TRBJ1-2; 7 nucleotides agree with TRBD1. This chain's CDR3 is CASSLEQGYGYTF. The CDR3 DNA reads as TGTGCCAGCAGTTTAGAACAGGGGTATGGCTACACCTTC.